The present T cell receptor (beta chain) was sequenced within a study of cytotoxic CD8 clonotypes in ibrutinib-treated CLL. Overall study context: With a range of 6 to 36, the median treatment time before response samples were taken was approximately 12 months. Study-level points and caveats: Rare overall, public clonotypes shrank or held steady under therapy.

V shed 4 bases, J shed 0 bases, and the junction held 9 bases outside the gene matches. This CDR3 has 17 residues. CDR1 and CDR2 from the germline V gene are SGHAT and FQNNGV. To note about this clone: Antigen unknown.

Profiled with immunoSEQ multiplex PCR; TCRdb holds only in-frame clones, not every one. The sample has around 97,000 clones, 70% to 80% seen once. The sample consisted of PBMCs, taken after 12 months of ibrutinib treatment. The chain has TRBV11-2 and TRBJ1-5; 7 bases are shared with TRBD1. This clonotype was sampled from a human donor with chronic lymphocytic leukemia. In nucleotides, the CDR3 is TGTGCCAGCAGCTCAGAAGGGGACAGTTATAGCAATCAGCCCCAGCATTTT. Amino acid sequence: CASSSEGDSYSNQPQHF. Filled out from reference TRBV11-2 and TRBJ1-5, the complete variable domain reads EAGVAQSPRYKIIEKRQSVAFWCNPISGHATLYWYQQILGQGPKLLIQFQNNGVVDDSQLPKDRFSAERLKGVDSTLKIQPAKLEDSAVYLCASSSEGDSYSNQPQHFGDGTRLSIL.